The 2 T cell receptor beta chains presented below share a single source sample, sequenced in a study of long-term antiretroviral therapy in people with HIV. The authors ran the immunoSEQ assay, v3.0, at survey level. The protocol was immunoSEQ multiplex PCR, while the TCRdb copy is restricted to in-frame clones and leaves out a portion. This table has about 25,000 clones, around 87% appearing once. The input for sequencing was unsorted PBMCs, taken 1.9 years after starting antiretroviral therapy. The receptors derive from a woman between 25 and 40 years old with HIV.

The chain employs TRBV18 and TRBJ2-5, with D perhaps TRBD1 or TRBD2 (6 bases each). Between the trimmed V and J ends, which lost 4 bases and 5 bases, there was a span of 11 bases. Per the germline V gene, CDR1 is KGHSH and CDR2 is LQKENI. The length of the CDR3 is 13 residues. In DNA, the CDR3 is TGTGCCAGCTCACTCCAGGGGAGGGAGACCCAGTACTTC. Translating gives CASSLQGRETQYF.

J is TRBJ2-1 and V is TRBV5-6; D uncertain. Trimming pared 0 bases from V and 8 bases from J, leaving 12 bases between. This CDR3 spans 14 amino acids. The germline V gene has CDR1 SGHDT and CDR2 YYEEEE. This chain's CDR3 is CASSLGMGADEQFF. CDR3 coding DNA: TGTGCCAGCAGCTTGGGGATGGGTGCTGATGAGCAGTTCTTC.